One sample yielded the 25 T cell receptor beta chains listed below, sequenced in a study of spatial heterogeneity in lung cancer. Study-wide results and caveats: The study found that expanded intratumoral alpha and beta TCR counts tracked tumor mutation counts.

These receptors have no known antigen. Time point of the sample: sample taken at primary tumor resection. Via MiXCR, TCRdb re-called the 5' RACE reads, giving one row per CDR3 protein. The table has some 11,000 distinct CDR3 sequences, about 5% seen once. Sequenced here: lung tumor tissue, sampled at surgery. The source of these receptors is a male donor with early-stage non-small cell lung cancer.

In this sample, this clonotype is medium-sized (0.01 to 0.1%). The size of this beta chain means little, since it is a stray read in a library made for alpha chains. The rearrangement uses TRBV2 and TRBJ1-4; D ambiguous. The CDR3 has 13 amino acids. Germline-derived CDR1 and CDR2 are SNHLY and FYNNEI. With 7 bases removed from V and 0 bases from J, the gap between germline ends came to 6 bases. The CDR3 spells CASTWTTNEKLFF. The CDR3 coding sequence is TGTGCCAGCACCTGGACAACTAATGAAAAACTGTTTTTT.

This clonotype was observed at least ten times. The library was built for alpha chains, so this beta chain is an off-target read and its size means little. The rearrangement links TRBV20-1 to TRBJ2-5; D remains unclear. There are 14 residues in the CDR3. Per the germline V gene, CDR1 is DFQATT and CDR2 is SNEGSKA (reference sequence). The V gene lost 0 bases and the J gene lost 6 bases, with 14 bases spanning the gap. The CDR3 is CSARDLSTPQTQYF. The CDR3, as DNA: TGCAGTGCTAGAGATCTCTCTACGCCGCAGACCCAGTACTTC.

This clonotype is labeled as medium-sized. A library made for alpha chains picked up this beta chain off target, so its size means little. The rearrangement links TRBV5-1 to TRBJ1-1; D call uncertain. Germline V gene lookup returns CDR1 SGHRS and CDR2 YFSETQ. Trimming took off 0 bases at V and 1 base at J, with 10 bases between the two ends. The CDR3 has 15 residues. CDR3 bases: TGCGCCAGCAGCTTGGAGCCCAGATCGAACACTGAAGCTTTCTTT. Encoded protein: CASSLEPRSNTEAFF. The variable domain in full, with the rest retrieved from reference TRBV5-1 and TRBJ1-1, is KAGVTQTPRYLIKTRGQQVTLSCSPISGHRSVSWYQQTPGQGLQFLFEYFSETQRNKGNFPGRFSGRQFSNSRSEMNVSTLELGDSALYLCASSLEPRSNTEAFFGQGTRLTVV.

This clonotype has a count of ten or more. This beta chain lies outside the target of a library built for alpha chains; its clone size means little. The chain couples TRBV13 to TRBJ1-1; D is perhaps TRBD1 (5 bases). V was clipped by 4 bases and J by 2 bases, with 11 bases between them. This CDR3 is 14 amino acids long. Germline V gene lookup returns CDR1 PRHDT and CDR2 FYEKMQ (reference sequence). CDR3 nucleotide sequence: TGTGCCAGCAGCTCAGACAGCCTTAACACTGAAGCTTTCTTT. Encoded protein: CASSSDSLNTEAFF.

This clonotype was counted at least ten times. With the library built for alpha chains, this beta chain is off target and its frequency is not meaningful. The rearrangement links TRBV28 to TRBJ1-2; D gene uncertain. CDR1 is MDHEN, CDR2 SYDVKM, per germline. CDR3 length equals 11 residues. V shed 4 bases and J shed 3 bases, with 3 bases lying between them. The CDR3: CASSSDYGYTF. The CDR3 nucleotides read TGTGCCAGCAGTTCTGACTATGGCTACACCTTC.

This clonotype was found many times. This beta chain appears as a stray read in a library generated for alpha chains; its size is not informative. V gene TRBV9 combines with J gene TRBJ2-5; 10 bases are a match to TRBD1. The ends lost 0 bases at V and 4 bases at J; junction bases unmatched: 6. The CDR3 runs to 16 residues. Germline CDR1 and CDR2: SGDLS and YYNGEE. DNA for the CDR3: TGTGCCAGCAGCGTAGGCCACGGGACAGGGGTAGAGACCCAGTACTTC. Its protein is CASSVGHGTGVETQYF.

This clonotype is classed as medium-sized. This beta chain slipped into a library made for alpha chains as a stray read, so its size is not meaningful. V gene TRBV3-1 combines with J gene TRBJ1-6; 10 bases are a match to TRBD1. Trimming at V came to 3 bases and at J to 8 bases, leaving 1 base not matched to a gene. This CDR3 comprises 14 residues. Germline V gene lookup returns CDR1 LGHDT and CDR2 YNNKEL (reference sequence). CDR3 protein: CASSQTGGDSPLHF. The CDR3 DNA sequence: TGTGCCAGCAGCCAGACAGGGGGCGATTCACCCCTCCACTTT. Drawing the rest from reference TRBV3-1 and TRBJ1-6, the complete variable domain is DTAVSQTPKYLVTQMGNDKSIKCEQNLGHDTMYWYKQDSKKFLKIMFSYNNKELIINETVPNRFSPKSPDKAHLNLHINSLELGDSAVYFCASSQTGGDSPLHFGNGTRLTVT.

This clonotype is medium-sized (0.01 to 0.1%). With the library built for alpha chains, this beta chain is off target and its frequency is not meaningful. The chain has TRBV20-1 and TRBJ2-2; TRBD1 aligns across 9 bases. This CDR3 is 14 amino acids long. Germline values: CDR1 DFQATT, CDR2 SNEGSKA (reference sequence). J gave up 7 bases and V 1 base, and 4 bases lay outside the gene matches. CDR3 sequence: CSARGDRADGELFF. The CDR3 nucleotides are TGCAGTGCTAGAGGGGACAGGGCGGACGGGGAGCTGTTTTTT.

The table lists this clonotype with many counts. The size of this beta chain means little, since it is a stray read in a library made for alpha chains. The CDR3 DNA reads TGTGCCAGCAGACAACACCGGGGGGGCTCGGACACCGGGGAGCTGTTTTTT. Its translation: CASRQHRGGSDTGELFF. The gene calls are TRBV6-2 or TRBV6-3 and TRBJ2-2; TRBD2 aligns across 8 bases. This CDR3 contains 17 residues. Unmatched junction bases numbered 12, after V lost 6 bases and J lost 3 bases. Germline loops: CDR1 MNHEY, CDR2 SVGEGT.

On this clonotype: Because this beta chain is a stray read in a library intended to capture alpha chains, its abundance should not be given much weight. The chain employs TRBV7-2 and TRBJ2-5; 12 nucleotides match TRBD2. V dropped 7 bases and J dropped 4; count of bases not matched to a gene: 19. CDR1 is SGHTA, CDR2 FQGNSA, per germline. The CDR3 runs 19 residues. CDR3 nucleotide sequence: TGTGCCAGCACCACTGCTAGCGGGGGGGGCAGACAAAGAGGAGAGACCCAGTACTTC. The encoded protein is CASTTASGGGRQRGETQYF.

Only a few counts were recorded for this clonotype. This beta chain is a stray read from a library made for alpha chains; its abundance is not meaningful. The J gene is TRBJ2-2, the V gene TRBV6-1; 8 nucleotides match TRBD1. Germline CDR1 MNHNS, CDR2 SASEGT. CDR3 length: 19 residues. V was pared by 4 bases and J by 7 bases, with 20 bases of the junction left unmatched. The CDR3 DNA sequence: TGTGCCAGCAGTGGGCCTCCCGGACAGGGTTTCTTGTCTGGCGGGGAGCTGTTTTTT. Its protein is CASSGPPGQGFLSGGELFF.

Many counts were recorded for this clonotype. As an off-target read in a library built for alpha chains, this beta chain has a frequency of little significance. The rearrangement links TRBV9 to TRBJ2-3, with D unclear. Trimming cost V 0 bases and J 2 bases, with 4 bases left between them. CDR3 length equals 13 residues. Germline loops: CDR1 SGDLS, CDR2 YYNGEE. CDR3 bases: TGTGCCAGCAGCGTAGGGATCACAGATACGCAGTATTTT. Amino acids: CASSVGITDTQYF.

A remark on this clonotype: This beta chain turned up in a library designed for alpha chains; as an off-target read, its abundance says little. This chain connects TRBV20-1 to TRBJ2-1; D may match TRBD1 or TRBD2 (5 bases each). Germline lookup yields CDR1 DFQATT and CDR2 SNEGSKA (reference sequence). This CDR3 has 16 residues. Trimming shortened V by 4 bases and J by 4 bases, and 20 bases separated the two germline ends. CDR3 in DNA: TGCAGTGCTATCGATGGGACGGCCAGCCTTTACAATGAGCAGTTCTTC. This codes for CSAIDGTASLYNEQFF.

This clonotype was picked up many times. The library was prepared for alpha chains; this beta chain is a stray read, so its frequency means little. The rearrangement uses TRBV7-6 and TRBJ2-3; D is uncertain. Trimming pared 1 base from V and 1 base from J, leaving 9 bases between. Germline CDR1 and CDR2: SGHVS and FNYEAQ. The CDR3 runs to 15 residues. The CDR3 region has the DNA TGTGCCAGCAGCTTAGGGATGGGCCGCACAGATACGCAGTATTTT. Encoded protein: CASSLGMGRTDTQYF. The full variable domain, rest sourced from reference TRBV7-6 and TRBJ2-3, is GAGVSQSPRYKVTKRGQDVALRCDPISGHVSLYWYRQALGQGPEFLTYFNYEAQQDKSGLPNDRFSAERPEGSISTLTIQRTEQRDSAMYRCASSLGMGRTDTQYFGPGTRLTVL.

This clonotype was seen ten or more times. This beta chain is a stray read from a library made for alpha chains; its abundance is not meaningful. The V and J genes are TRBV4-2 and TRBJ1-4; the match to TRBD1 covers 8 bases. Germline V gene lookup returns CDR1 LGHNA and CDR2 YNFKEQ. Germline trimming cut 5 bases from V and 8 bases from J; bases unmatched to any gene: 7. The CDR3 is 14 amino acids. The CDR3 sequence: CASSTGQGGEKLFF. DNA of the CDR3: TGTGCCAGCAGCACTGGACAGGGAGGAGAAAAACTGTTTTTT.

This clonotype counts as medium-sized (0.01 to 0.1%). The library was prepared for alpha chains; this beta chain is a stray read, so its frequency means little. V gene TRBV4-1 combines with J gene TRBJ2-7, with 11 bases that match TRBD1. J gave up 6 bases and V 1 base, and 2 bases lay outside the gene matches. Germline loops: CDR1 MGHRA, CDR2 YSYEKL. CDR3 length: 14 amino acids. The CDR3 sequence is CASSQVGTGGEQYF. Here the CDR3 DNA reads TGCGCCAGCAGCCAAGTTGGGACAGGGGGCGAGCAGTACTTC.

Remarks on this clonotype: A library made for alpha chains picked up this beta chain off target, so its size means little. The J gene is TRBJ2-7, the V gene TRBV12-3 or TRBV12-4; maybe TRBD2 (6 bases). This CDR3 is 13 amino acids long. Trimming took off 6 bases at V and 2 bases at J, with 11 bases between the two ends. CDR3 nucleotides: TGTGCCAGCAGCGGCGGCGGGACCTACGAGCAGTACTTC. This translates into CASSGGGTYEQYF.

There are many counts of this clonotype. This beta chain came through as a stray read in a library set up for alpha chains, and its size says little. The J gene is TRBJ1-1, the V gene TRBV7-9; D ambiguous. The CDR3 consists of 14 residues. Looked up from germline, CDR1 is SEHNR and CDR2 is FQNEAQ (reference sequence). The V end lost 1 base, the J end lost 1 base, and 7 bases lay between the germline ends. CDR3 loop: CASSLVDSNTEAFF. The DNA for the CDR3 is TGTGCCAGCAGCTTAGTGGACTCGAACACTGAAGCTTTCTTT.

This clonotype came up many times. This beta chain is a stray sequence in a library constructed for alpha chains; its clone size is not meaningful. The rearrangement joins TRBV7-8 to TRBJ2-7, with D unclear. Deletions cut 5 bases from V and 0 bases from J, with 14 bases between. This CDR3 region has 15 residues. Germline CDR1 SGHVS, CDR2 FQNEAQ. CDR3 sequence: CASSPNEVSSYEQYF. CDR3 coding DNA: TGTGCCAGCAGCCCCAATGAAGTGAGCTCCTACGAGCAGTACTTC.

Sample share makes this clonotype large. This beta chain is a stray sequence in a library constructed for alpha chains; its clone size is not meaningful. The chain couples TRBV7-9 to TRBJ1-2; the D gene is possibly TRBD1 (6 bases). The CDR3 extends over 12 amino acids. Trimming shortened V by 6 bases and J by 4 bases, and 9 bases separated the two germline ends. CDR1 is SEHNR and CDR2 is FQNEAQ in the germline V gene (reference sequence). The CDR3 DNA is TGTGCCAGCAGAGGGGGGCCCTATGGCTACACCTTC. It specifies CASRGGPYGYTF.

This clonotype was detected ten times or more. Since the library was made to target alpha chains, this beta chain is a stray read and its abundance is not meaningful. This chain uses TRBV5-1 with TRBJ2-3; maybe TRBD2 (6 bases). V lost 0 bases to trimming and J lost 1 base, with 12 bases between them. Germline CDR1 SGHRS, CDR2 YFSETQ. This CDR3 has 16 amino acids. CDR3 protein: CASSLAPGEGTDTQYF. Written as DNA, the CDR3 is TGCGCCAGCAGCTTGGCCCCGGGGGAGGGCACAGATACGCAGTATTTT.

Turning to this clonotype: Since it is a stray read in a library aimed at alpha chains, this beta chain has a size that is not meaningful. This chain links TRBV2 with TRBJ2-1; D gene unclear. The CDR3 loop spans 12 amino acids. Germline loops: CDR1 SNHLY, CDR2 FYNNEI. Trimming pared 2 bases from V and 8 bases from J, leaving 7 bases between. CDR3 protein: CASSEQGYEQFF. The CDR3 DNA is TGTGCCAGCAGTGAACAAGGTTATGAGCAGTTCTTC.

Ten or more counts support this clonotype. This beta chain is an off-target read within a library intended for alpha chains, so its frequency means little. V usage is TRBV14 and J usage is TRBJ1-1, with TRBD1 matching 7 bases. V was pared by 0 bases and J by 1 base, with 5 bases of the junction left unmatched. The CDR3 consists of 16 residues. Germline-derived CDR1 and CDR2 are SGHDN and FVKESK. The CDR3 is CASSQDIGTENTEAFF. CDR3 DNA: TGTGCCAGCAGCCAAGACATTGGGACAGAGAACACTGAAGCTTTCTTT.

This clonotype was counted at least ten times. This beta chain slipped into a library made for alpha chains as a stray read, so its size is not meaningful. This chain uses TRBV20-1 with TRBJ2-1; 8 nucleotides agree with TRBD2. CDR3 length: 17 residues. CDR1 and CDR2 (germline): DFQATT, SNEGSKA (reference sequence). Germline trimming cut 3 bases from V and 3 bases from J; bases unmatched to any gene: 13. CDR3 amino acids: CSASSPQTGGRYNEQFF. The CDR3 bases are TGCAGTGCTAGCTCACCCCAGACGGGAGGGCGCTACAATGAGCAGTTCTTC.

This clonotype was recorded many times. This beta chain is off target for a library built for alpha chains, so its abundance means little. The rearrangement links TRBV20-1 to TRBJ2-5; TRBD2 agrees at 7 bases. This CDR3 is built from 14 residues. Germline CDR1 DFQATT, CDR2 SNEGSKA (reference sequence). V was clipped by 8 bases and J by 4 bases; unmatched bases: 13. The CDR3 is CSTFGGRARETQYF. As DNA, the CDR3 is TGCAGTACCTTCGGTGGGAGGGCCAGAGAGACCCAGTACTTC.